A single sample is the source of the 8 T cell receptor beta chains below, sequenced in a study of long-term antiretroviral therapy in people with HIV. Runs used v3.0 of the immunoSEQ assay and were done at survey level. The assay was immunoSEQ multiplex PCR, and TCRdb's table has in-frame clones only and misses some. The sample yields tens of thousands of clones, 75% to 90% seen once. The source material was unsorted PBMCs, sampled 1 year after starting antiretroviral therapy. These receptor sequences come from a young man with HIV.

In this sample, this clone turned up once. The chain joins TRBV18 to TRBJ1-1, with 7 bases that match TRBD1. This CDR3 is 14 amino acids long. V trimming: 1 base; J trimming: 3 bases; junction bases outside the gene matches: 2. Germline CDR1 is KGHSH and CDR2 is LQKENI. CDR3 sequence (DNA): TGTGCCAGCTCACCACTCACAGGGGACACTGAAGCTTTCTTT. Encoded protein: CASSPLTGDTEAFF. The full variable domain, completed using reference TRBV18 and TRBJ1-1, is NAGVMQNPRHLVRRRGQEARLRCSPMKGHSHVYWYRQLPEEGLKFMVYLQKENIIDESGMPKERFSAEFPKEGPSILRIQQVVRGDSAAYFCASSPLTGDTEAFFGQGTRLTVV.

The rearrangement joins TRBV12-5 to TRBJ1-3, with a possible D match to TRBD1 (5 bases). The CDR3 runs 14 residues. Germline CDR1 is LGHNT and CDR2 is FRNRAP. V was shortened by 4 bases and J by 4 bases, with 11 bases between the two germline ends. This CDR3 reads CASGSQALGNTIYF. In DNA, the CDR3 is TGTGCTAGTGGTTCACAGGCGTTGGGAAACACCATATATTTT.

The J gene is TRBJ2-3, the V gene TRBV9; 10 bases match TRBD2. Germline-derived CDR1 and CDR2 are SGDLS and YYNGEE. The junction had 8 bases not matched to a gene; V was cut back by 1 base and J by 6 bases. The CDR3 is 16 residues long. CDR3 region: CASSVNLAGDTDTQYF. The CDR3 DNA follows: TGTGCCAGCAGCGTAAATCTAGCGGGGGACACCGATACGCAGTATTTT.

This clone has more than one count but fewer than ten. The chain joins TRBV28 to TRBJ1-2; D remains unclear. Germline V gives CDR1 MDHEN, CDR2 SYDVKM. CDR3 size: 13 residues. Trimming took off 1 base at V and 4 bases at J, with 7 bases between the two ends. For the CDR3, the DNA is TGTGCCAGCAGTTTATTGGCGCCCTATGGCTACACCTTC. It is translated as CASSLLAPYGYTF.

The chain combines TRBV27 with TRBJ1-1; 7 nucleotides match TRBD1. V shed 5 bases and J 1 base; nucleotides not matched to a gene: 4. CDR1 MNHEY and CDR2 SMNVEV come from the germline V gene (reference sequence). CDR3 size: 14 residues. CDR3 protein: CASSNRDRNTEAFF. The CDR3 nucleotides are TGTGCCAGCAGTAACCGGGACAGGAACACTGAAGCTTTCTTT.

The J gene is TRBJ2-4, the V gene TRBV6-6; D remains unclear. The CDR3 runs to 16 residues. The germline CDR1 and CDR2 sequences are MNHNY and SVGAGI (reference sequence). V was cut by 2 bases and J by 0 bases, with 11 bases left in between. The CDR3 is CASSYQAGLAKNIQYF. The CDR3 nucleotides are TGTGCCAGCAGTTACCAAGCAGGTTTAGCCAAAAACATTCAGTACTTC.

The V and J genes are TRBV11-2 and TRBJ2-7; maybe TRBD2 (6 bases). CDR1 and CDR2 (germline): SGHAT, FQNNGV. The V and J ends lost 1 base and 3 bases respectively, with 10 bases between them. The CDR3 consists of 14 residues. CDR3 amino acids: CASSLGRDFYEQYF. The CDR3, as DNA: TGTGCCAGCAGCTTAGGACGGGACTTCTACGAGCAGTACTTC. Complete variable domain (other parts from reference TRBV11-2 and TRBJ2-7): EAGVAQSPRYKIIEKRQSVAFWCNPISGHATLYWYQQILGQGPKLLIQFQNNGVVDDSQLPKDRFSAERLKGVDSTLKIQPAKLEDSAVYLCASSLGRDFYEQYFGPGTRLTVT.

This rearrangement joins TRBV7-9 to TRBJ2-7, with 11 nucleotides matching TRBD2. CDR3 length: 14 residues. Germline V gene sequence: CDR1 SEHNR, CDR2 FQNEAQ (reference sequence). The ends lost 6 bases at V and 6 bases at J; junction bases unmatched: 7. The CDR3 DNA sequence: TGTGCCAGCAGGGAAACTAGCGGGAGTCGCGAGCAGTACTTC. It codes for CASRETSGSREQYF. Looking up the rest from reference TRBV7-9 and TRBJ2-7 gives the full variable domain: DTGVSQNPRHKITKRGQNVTFRCDPISEHNRLYWYRQTLGQGPEFLTYFQNEAQLEKSRLLSDRFSAERPKGSFSTLEIQRTEQGDSAMYLCASRETSGSREQYFGPGTRLTVT.